This TCR beta chain was recorded in a study of shared clonotypes between healthy human individuals. There are 15 residues in the CDR3. With V trimmed by 5 bases and J by 4 bases, 4 bases remained unmatched. Germline CDR1 and CDR2: SGHTA and FQGNSA. The authors ran the assay at deep level. Several immunoSEQ 96-well plates shared each subset's DNA, each plate a replicate. Authors' analysis steps: Filtering differed since immunoSEQ provided only junctions, with no quality scores. The table came from immunoSEQ multiplex PCR; TCRdb's copy has only in-frame clones and leaves some out. V and J calls and clone size are given by that table; D and trimming were obtained from the DNA. The sample records about 380,000 clones, roughly 96% being singletons. Study results and caveats: The sharing of 5% to 5.5% of naive CD4 clonotypes was seen across a handful of donors.

Of note for this clone: The target antigen is unknown.

The source is a man aged 25 to 40 in good health. The sample consisted of memory CD8+ T cells sorted from blood. Subset given: CD45RO+ cells pooled with CCR7-negative TemRA cells. This chain connects TRBV7-2 to TRBJ2-1; 11 positions agree with TRBD2. This CDR3 is CASSRLAGPYNEQFF. The CDR3 bases are TGTGCCAGCAGCCGACTAGCGGGACCTTACAATGAGCAGTTCTTC. The complete variable domain, with remaining parts taken from reference TRBV7-2 and TRBJ2-1, reads GAGVSQSPSNKVTEKGKDVELRCDPISGHTALYWYRQSLGQGLEFLIYFQGNSAPDKSGLPSDRFSAERTGGSVSTLTIQRTQQEDSAVYLCASSRLAGPYNEQFFGPGTRLTVL.